Below are 6 T cell receptor beta chains sequenced from a single sample in a study of cytomegalovirus exposure and HLA in healthy donors. Vbeta (60) and Jbeta (13) primers were used in the PCR. Method: immunoSEQ multiplex PCR; TCRdb's copy keeps in-frame clones and lacks some. The sample includes about 180,000 clones, roughly 80% of them seen just once. Sequenced sample: PBMCs. The receptor set was obtained from a male donor in good health and CMV-seronegative.

This chain connects TRBV7-3 to TRBJ2-1, with D perhaps matching TRBD2 (5 bases). This CDR3 has 16 amino acids. Trimming left V 1 base short and J 3 bases short, with 13 bases between. Looked up from germline, CDR1 is SGHTA and CDR2 is FQGTGA. CDR3 coding DNA: TGTGCCAGCAGCTTAAGCTCGGGGAACCGCTACAATGAGCAGTTCTTC. Its protein product is CASSLSSGNRYNEQFF.

This sequence joins TRBV9 and TRBJ2-3, with 8 bases fitting TRBD1. Per the germline V gene, CDR1 is SGDLS and CDR2 is YYNGEE. There are 15 residues in the CDR3. With V trimmed by 4 bases and J by 2 bases, 6 bases remained unmatched. The CDR3 loop reads CASSPGGQHTDTQYF. CDR3 sequence (DNA): TGTGCCAGCAGCCCAGGGGGCCAGCACACAGATACGCAGTATTTT.

This chain uses TRBV7-8 with TRBJ1-5; a weak D match, TRBD1 (6 bases). The CDR3 has 16 amino acids. Germline V gene lookup returns CDR1 SGHVS and CDR2 FQNEAQ. Trimming left V 2 bases short and J 2 bases short, with 13 bases between. The CDR3: CASSLSGDRRNQPQHF. CDR3 nucleotide sequence: TGTGCCAGCAGCTTATCAGGTGACAGGCGCAATCAGCCCCAGCATTTT.

The rearrangement joins TRBV6-5 to TRBJ2-1; weak D call: TRBD1 (5 bases). Germline V lookup: CDR1 MNHEY, CDR2 SVGAGI. The V and J ends lost 7 bases and 7 bases respectively, with 20 bases between them. The CDR3 is 15 residues long. CDR3 in amino acids: CASKKGHGKVNEQFF. The CDR3 bases are TGTGCCAGCAAGAAAGGACACGGCAAGGTTAATGAGCAGTTCTTC.

This clone was detected a few times. V usage is TRBV7-9 and J usage is TRBJ2-7; 9 nucleotides align to TRBD1. After removal of 4 bases from V and 3 bases from J, the junction contained 7 bases not matched to a gene. Germline CDR1 and CDR2: SEHNR and FQNEAQ (reference sequence). The CDR3 spans 15 residues. CDR3 DNA: TGTGCCAGCAGCTGGGCCGGGACAGGGTACTACGAGCAGTACTTC. This sequence encodes CASSWAGTGYYEQYF.

V gene TRBV7-9 combines with J gene TRBJ2-1, with 8 positions matching TRBD2. V lost 4 bases to trimming and J lost 7 bases; unmatched junction nucleotides: 6. Germline V CDR1 and CDR2: SEHNR, FQNEAQ (reference sequence). The CDR3 runs to 14 residues. The CDR3 reads CASSSSGRVNEQFF. CDR3 sequence (DNA): TGTGCCAGCAGCTCCAGCGGGAGAGTAAATGAGCAGTTCTTC.